The sample holds many counts of the clone carrying this T cell receptor beta chain. This record belongs to a study of T-cell reconstitution after alpha-beta-depleted transplantation in children. Construction of the TCRbeta library involved unique molecular identifiers. TCRdb called the PCR reads again in MiXCR, with one record for every CDR3 protein. The sample holds about 200,000 distinct CDR3 sequences; roughly 6.6% are singletons and the top ten take about 6%. The CDR3 loop spans 15 amino acids. Trimming cost V 4 bases and J 3 bases; bases outside gene matches: 5. In germline, CDR1 is MDHEN, CDR2 SYDVKM.

The sequencing used PBMCs, collected before TCRalphabeta/CD19-depleted stem cell transplant. This clonotype was sampled from a boy between 2 and 10 years old with acute lymphoblastic leukemia, due to receive a stem cell transplant. This chain links TRBV28 with TRBJ1-1; 10 bases agree with TRBD1. The CDR3 DNA is TGTGCCAGCAGTTCTACCGGGACAGGGGACACTGAAGCTTTCTTT. Translation: CASSSTGTGDTEAFF.